These 25 T cell receptor beta chains came from one sample sequenced in a study of cytomegalovirus exposure and HLA in healthy donors. The PCR made use of 60 Vbeta and 13 Jbeta primers. Clones were sequenced by immunoSEQ multiplex PCR, and TCRdb holds only the in-frame ones, with some missing. The sample lists under 100,000 clones, roughly 76% seen once, with roughly 8.8% in the top ten. Material: PBMCs. These receptors were obtained from a human donor in good health.

A note on this clone: Germline and junction disagree at one end, which may indicate a read error. The chain carries TRBV27 and TRBJ1-1; TRBD1 is a possible D gene (6 bases). There are 12 residues in the CDR3. CDR1 is MNHEY and CDR2 is SMNVEV in the germline V gene (reference sequence). The CDR3 bases are TGTGCCAGCAGTCAGCAGGGGTTTGGGGTCTTATTT. Translating gives CASSQQGFGVLF.

This clone appeared a single time. The V call is TRBV7-2, the J call TRBJ2-7; a possible D gene is TRBD1 (6 bases). CDR1 and CDR2 from the germline V gene are SGHTA and FQGNSA. The CDR3 runs to 13 residues. Trimming took 5 bases from V and 3 from J, leaving 11 bases between them. The CDR3 here is CASSGTGLYEQYF. The CDR3 coding sequence is TGTGCCAGCAGCGGTACAGGGCTCTACGAGCAGTACTTC. Supplemented by reference TRBV7-2 and TRBJ2-7, the full variable domain reads GAGVSQSPSNKVTEKGKDVELRCDPISGHTALYWYRQSLGQGLEFLIYFQGNSAPDKSGLPSDRFSAERTGGSVSTLTIQRTQQEDSAVYLCASSGTGLYEQYFGPGTRLTVT.

The chain combines TRBV27 with TRBJ1-2, with D possibly being TRBD1 (5 bases). Per the germline V gene, CDR1 is MNHEY and CDR2 is SMNVEV (reference sequence). Trimming removed 5 bases from V and 5 bases from J, with 12 bases in between. The CDR3 has 13 residues. The CDR3 nucleotides read TGTGCCAGCAGTCAGAGGGAGGGGTATGGCTACACCTTC. Translation: CASSQREGYGYTF.

The chain is built from TRBV5-6 and TRBJ2-1; the D gene is possibly TRBD2 (6 bases). CDR1 is SGHDT, CDR2 YYEEEE, per germline. Trimming left V 0 bases short and J 9 bases short, with 13 bases between. The CDR3 runs to 14 residues. The CDR3 is CASSLAGLSGEQFF. The CDR3, as DNA: TGTGCCAGCAGCTTGGCCGGTCTTAGCGGTGAGCAGTTCTTC.

V gene TRBV5-1 combines with J gene TRBJ1-6; a possible D gene is TRBD1 (5 bases). The CDR3 consists of 13 residues. Trimming cost V 5 bases and J 8 bases, with 11 bases left between them. Germline CDR1 reads SGHRS; CDR2 reads YFSETQ. As DNA, the CDR3 is TGCGCCAGCAGGTGGGGGGAGGATTCACCCCTCCACTTT. This gives the protein CASRWGEDSPLHF.

As to this clone: Other DNA sequences in the same sample also yield this CDR3. This chain links TRBV7-9 with TRBJ2-3, with D perhaps TRBD1 (5 bases). Germline values: CDR1 SEHNR, CDR2 FQNEAQ (reference sequence). This CDR3 region has 15 residues. Trimming stripped 5 bases from V and 0 bases from J, with 12 bases between. In DNA form, the CDR3 reads TGTGCCAGCAGCCTAAGGGGTACTAGCACAGATACGCAGTATTTT. Protein product: CASSLRGTSTDTQYF.

The rearrangement links TRBV19 to TRBJ2-3; TRBD1 is a possible D gene (5 bases). V was cut by 3 bases and J by 2 bases, with 12 bases left in between. The CDR3 is 15 amino acids. The germline gives CDR1 LNHDA, CDR2 SQIVND (reference sequence). CDR3: CASSMGGAYTDTQYF. The CDR3 DNA sequence: TGTGCCAGTAGTATGGGTGGGGCTTACACAGATACGCAGTATTTT.

This chain links TRBV7-2 with TRBJ2-5, with TRBD1 as a possible D gene (5 bases). Germline-derived CDR1 and CDR2 are SGHTA and FQGNSA. V was pared by 4 bases and J by 2 bases, with 11 bases between. The CDR3 sequence is 14 residues long. CDR3 sequence (DNA): TGTGCCAGCAGCTCCAGGGTAATTCAAGAGACCCAGTACTTC. Encoded protein: CASSSRVIQETQYF.

The rearrangement links TRBV6-6 to TRBJ2-5; D unclear. The germline gives CDR1 MNHNY, CDR2 SVGAGI (reference sequence). The CDR3 is 13 amino acids. V gave up 0 bases and J gave up 9 bases, with 11 bases separating them. The CDR3 sequence: CASSYSVGVAQYF. CDR3 in DNA: TGTGCCAGCAGTTACTCGGTAGGAGTGGCCCAGTACTTC.

V is TRBV5-5 and J is TRBJ1-5; 7 nucleotides align to TRBD1. The CDR3 contains 17 residues. Germline CDR1 and CDR2: SGHKS and YYEKEE (reference sequence). J lost 4 bases, V lost 1 base, and 11 bases had no gene match. DNA of the CDR3: TGTGCCAGCAGCTTGCAGGGTCAAACGACAGGGAATCAGCCCCAGCATTTT. This sequence encodes CASSLQGQTTGNQPQHF.

The table lists this clone with a count of one. V usage is TRBV7-2 and J usage is TRBJ1-2; D remains unclear. This CDR3 spans 12 amino acids. Germline V gene data show CDR1 as SGHTA and CDR2 as FQGNSA. The V end was cut by 4 bases, the J end by 4 bases, with 7 bases between. This chain's CDR3 is CASSSTGYGYTF. CDR3 sequence (DNA): TGTGCCAGCAGCTCCACGGGCTATGGCTACACCTTC.

This clone was seen once. The chain is built from TRBV5-1 and TRBJ1-4, with 10 bases matching TRBD1. Germline CDR1 SGHRS, CDR2 YFSETQ. With V trimmed by 0 bases and J by 7 bases, 9 bases remained unmatched. CDR3 length: 17 amino acids. For the CDR3, the DNA is TGCGCCAGCAGCTTGGGACAGGGGGCTGATCTGAGTGAAAAACTGTTTTTT. It encodes CASSLGQGADLSEKLFF.

The sample holds one count of this clone. V is TRBV6-5 and J is TRBJ2-2, with D possibly TRBD1 on 5 matching bases. Germline V gives CDR1 MNHEY, CDR2 SVGAGI. V was clipped by 4 bases and J by 6 bases, with 9 bases between them. The CDR3 is 13 residues long. This CDR3 is CASSSQGSGELFF. The CDR3 DNA sequence: TGTGCCAGCAGTTCGCAGGGTTCCGGGGAGCTGTTTTTT.

The V and J genes are TRBV4-1 and TRBJ1-1; D uncertain. Germline CDR1 MGHRA, CDR2 YSYEKL. CDR3 length: 16 residues. Deletions cut 0 bases from V and 7 bases from J, with 18 bases between. Written as DNA, the CDR3 is TGCGCCAGCAGCCAAGAATTTAACGACCCGCGAGGTGAAGCTTTCTTT. It encodes CASSQEFNDPRGEAFF.

The chain employs TRBV5-1 and TRBJ1-2, with D possibly TRBD1 on 5 matching bases. The ends were cut back, 0 bases at V and 8 bases at J, with 11 bases in the middle. CDR1 is SGHRS, CDR2 YFSETQ, per germline. The CDR3 spans 13 residues. CDR3 sequence reads: CASSLGQGSGYTF. CDR3 DNA sequence: TGCGCCAGCAGCTTGGGTCAGGGTTCAGGCTACACCTTC.

This sequence joins TRBV6-6 and TRBJ2-3; D gene unclear. Per germline, CDR1 MNHNY and CDR2 SVGAGI (reference sequence). This CDR3 has 15 residues. Between the trimmed V and J ends, which lost 5 bases and 4 bases, there was a span of 16 bases. CDR3 protein: CASSERGPSADTQYF. CDR3 sequence (DNA): TGTGCCAGCAGTGAGCGTGGCCCCTCTGCAGATACGCAGTATTTT.

V usage is TRBV18 and J usage is TRBJ2-3; 11 bases line up with TRBD1. The V gene end was trimmed by 2 bases and the J gene end by 8 bases; junction bases not matched to a gene: 3. The CDR3 is 14 amino acids. Germline V gene data show CDR1 as KGHSH and CDR2 as LQKENI. Here the CDR3 reads CASSPIGTGGTQYF. CDR3 nucleotide sequence: TGTGCCAGCTCACCAATTGGGACAGGGGGTACGCAGTATTTT.

This chain uses TRBV2 with TRBJ1-1, with 9 bases identical to TRBD1. Trimming removed 6 bases from V and 0 bases from J; junction bases left unmatched: 5. This CDR3 region has 15 residues. Looked up from germline, CDR1 is SNHLY and CDR2 is FYNNEI. CDR3 sequence reads: CASRGDRVVNTEAFF. As DNA, the CDR3 is TGTGCCAGCAGGGGGGACAGGGTCGTGAACACTGAAGCTTTCTTT.

The gene calls are TRBV29-1 and TRBJ1-2; D is perhaps TRBD1 (5 bases). Trimming shortened V by 7 bases and J by 0 bases, and 15 bases separated the two germline ends. CDR1 and CDR2 from the germline V gene are SQVTM and ANQGSEA. CDR3 size: 14 residues. CDR3 loop: CSATMDTSNYGYTF. For the CDR3, the DNA is TGCAGCGCCACGATGGACACCTCTAACTATGGCTACACCTTC.

The chain uses TRBV14 and TRBJ2-4; D perhaps matches TRBD1 (6 bases). CDR1 is SGHDN and CDR2 is FVKESK in the germline V gene. V dropped 0 bases and J dropped 11 bases, with 11 bases sitting between them. The CDR3 runs to 13 residues. This CDR3 is CASSQDPRTVQYF. In DNA form, the CDR3 reads TGTGCCAGCAGCCAAGATCCCCGGACAGTTCAGTACTTC. Complete variable domain (other parts from reference TRBV14 and TRBJ2-4): EAGVTQFPSHSVIEKGQTVTLRCDPISGHDNLYWYRRVMGKEIKFLLHFVKESKQDESGMPNNRFLAERTGGTYSTLKVQPAELEDSGVYFCASSQDPRTVQYFGAGTRLSVL.

The V call is TRBV19, the J call TRBJ1-1; no definite D call. V lost 1 base to trimming and J lost 4 bases, with 7 bases between them. The CDR3 has 13 amino acids. Germline V gives CDR1 LNHDA, CDR2 SQIVND (reference sequence). CDR3 in DNA: TGTGCCAGTAGTATAGGACAACTCACTGAAGCTTTCTTT. It encodes CASSIGQLTEAFF.

The chain employs TRBV6-5 and TRBJ1-4; possible D gene TRBD1, 5 bases. There are 14 residues in the CDR3. V was pared by 6 bases and J by 4 bases, with 12 bases between. From germline, CDR1 is MNHEY and CDR2 SVGAGI. The DNA for the CDR3 is TGTGCCAGCAGGGTGGGGGGAAATAATGAAAAACTGTTTTTT. Protein: CASRVGGNNEKLFF.

With regard to this clone: The sample holds other DNA sequences that translate to the same CDR3. The chain uses TRBV5-1 and TRBJ1-6, with TRBD1 identical over 7 bases. This CDR3 is 14 amino acids long. V lost 1 base, J lost 7 bases, and 2 bases stayed unmatched. CDR1 is SGHRS, CDR2 YFSETQ, per germline. CDR3 in amino acids: CASSLKGANSPLHF. The CDR3 nucleotides read TGCGCCAGCAGCTTGAAGGGGGCGAATTCACCCCTCCACTTT.

This clone was seen a few times. This chain connects TRBV4-3 to TRBJ2-7, with 8 bases fitting TRBD2. Germline V lookup: CDR1 LGHNA, CDR2 YSLEER. V shed 0 bases and J 3 bases; nucleotides not matched to a gene: 13. The CDR3 runs to 18 residues. CDR3 sequence (DNA): TGCGCCAGCAGCCAAGATCCGACAATAGCGGGATTCGGCTACGAGCAGTACTTC. Encoded protein: CASSQDPTIAGFGYEQYF.

The sample holds a few counts of this clone. The chain has TRBV5-1 and TRBJ1-1; tentatively, D is TRBD1 (6 bases). Trimming left V 6 bases short and J 2 bases short, with 14 bases between. Per germline, CDR1 SGHRS and CDR2 YFSETQ. CDR3 size: 14 residues. DNA of the CDR3: TGCGCCAGCACCCCCCCGACAGGTAACACTGAAGCTTTCTTT. It is translated as CASTPPTGNTEAFF.